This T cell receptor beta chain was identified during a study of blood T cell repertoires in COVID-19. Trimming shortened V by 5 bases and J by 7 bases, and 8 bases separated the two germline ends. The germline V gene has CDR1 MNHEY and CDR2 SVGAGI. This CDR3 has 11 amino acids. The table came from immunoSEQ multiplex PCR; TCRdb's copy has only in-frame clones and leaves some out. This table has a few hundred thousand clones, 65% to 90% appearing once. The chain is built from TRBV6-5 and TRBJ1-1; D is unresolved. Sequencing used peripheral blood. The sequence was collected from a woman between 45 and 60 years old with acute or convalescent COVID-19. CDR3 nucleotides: TGTGCCAGCAGTAGCTCCCTTGAAGCTTTCTTT. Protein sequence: CASSSSLEAFF.